The following is a T cell receptor (beta chain) sequence with its context. Enrolment of Seattle patients took place during active infection, and they were followed longitudinally. V trimming: 4 bases; J trimming: 0 bases; junction bases outside the gene matches: 3. The CDR3 sequence is 15 residues long. The data stem from a study of blood T cell repertoires in COVID-19. About the study: Sample material is recorded as cDNA or gDNA derived from T cells, B-cell-depleted T cells, or PBMCs.

The authors' processing: Estimation of nucleated cell counts was performed using reference gene primer amplification. The table came from immunoSEQ multiplex PCR; TCRdb's copy has only in-frame clones and leaves some out. V, J and clone size are taken as reported in that table, and D and trimming were inferred from the DNA itself. The sample gives about 76,000 clones, 70% to 90% of which show up once; 9.5% to 13% is in the top ten. The sequence derives from a man aged 55 to 69 with COVID-19, enrolled during active disease. The chain couples TRBV6-7 to TRBJ1-5, with TRBD1 matching over 7 bases. TRBV6-7 is recorded as an ORF, its role being uncertain. Sample: peripheral blood. In DNA, the CDR3 is TGTGCCAGCAGTTTTCGGACAGGTAGCAATCAGCCCCAGCATTTT. It is translated as CASSFRTGSNQPQHF.